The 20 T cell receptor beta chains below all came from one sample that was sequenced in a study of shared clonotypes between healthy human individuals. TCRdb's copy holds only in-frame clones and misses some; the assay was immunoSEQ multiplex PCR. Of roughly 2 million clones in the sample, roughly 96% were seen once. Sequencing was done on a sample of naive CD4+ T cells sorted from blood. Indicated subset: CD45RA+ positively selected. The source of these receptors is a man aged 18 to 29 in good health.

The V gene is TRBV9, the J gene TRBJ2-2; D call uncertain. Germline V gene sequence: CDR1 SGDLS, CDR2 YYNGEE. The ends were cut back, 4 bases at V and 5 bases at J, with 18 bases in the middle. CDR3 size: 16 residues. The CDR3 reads CASSSYGVLETGELFF. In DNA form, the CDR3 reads TGTGCCAGCAGCTCGTATGGAGTCCTGGAGACCGGGGAGCTGTTTTTT.

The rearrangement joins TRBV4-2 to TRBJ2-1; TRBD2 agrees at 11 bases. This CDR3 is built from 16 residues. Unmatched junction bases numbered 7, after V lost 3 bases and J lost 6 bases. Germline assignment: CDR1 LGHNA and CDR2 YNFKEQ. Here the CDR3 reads CASSQQAGTSGNEQFF. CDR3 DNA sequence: TGTGCCAGCAGCCAGCAAGCCGGGACTAGCGGCAATGAGCAGTTCTTC.

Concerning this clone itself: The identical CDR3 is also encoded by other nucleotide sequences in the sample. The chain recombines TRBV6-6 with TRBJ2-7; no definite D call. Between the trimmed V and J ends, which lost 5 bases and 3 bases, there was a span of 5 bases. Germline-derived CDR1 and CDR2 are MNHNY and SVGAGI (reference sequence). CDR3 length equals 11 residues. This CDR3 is CASSSNYEQYF. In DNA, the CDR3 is TGTGCCAGCAGTAGCAACTACGAGCAGTACTTC.

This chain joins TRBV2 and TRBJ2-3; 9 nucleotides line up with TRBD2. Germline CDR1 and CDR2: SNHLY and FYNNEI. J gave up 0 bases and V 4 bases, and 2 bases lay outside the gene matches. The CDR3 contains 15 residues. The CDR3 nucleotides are TGTGCCAGCAGTGGGGGGACTAGCAGCACAGATACGCAGTATTTT. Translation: CASSGGTSSTDTQYF.

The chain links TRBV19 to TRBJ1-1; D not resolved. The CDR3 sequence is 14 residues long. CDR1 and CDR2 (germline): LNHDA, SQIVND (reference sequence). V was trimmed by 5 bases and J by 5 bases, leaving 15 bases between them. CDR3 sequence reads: CASSPPADRTEAFF. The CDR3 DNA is TGTGCCAGTAGTCCACCTGCAGACCGGACTGAAGCTTTCTTT.

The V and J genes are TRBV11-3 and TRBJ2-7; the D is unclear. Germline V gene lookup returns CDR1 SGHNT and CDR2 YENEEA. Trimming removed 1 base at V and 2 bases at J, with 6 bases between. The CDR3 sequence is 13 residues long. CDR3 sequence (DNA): TGTGCCAGCAGCTTAGGCAGAGCCTACGAGCAGTACTTC. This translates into CASSLGRAYEQYF.

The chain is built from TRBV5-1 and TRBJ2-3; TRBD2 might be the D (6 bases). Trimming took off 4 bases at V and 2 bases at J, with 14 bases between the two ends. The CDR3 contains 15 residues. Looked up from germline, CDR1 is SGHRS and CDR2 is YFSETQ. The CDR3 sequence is CASSPGAGTTDTQYF. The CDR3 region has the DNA TGCGCCAGCAGCCCCGGGGCGGGAACCACAGATACGCAGTATTTT.

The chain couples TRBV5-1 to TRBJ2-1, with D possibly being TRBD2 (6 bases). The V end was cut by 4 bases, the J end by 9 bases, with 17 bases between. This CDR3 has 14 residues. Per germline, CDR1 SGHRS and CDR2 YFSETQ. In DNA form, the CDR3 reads TGCGCCAGCAGCGACGGGAGTTTCCCGGCTGAGCAGTTCTTC. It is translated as CASSDGSFPAEQFF.

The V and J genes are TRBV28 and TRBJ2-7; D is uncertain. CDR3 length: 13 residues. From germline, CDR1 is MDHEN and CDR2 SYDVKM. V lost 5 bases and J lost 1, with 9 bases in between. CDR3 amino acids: CASSPPSSYEQYF. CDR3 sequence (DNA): TGTGCCAGCAGTCCTCCAAGTTCCTACGAGCAGTACTTC.

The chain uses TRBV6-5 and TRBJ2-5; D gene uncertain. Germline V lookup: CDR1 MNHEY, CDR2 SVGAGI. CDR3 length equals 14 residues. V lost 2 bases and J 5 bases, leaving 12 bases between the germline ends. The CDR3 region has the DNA TGTGCCAGCAGTTACCCCGACGGTGCTGAGACCCAGTACTTC. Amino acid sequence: CASSYPDGAETQYF.

In nucleotides, the CDR3 is TGTGTGGGGGTAGGTCGCACAGATACGCAGTATTTT. Its protein product is CVGVGRTDTQYF. The V call is TRBV7-9, the J call TRBJ2-3, with D perhaps matching TRBD1 or TRBD2 (5 bases each). The CDR3 length is 12 residues. Germline loops: CDR1 SEHNR, CDR2 FQNEAQ (reference sequence).

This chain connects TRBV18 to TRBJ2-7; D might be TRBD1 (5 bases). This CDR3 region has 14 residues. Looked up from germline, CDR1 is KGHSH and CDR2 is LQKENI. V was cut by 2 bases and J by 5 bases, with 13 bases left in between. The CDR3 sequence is CASSPSSGFDEQYF. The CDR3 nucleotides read TGTGCCAGCTCACCATCCTCAGGGTTCGACGAGCAGTACTTC.

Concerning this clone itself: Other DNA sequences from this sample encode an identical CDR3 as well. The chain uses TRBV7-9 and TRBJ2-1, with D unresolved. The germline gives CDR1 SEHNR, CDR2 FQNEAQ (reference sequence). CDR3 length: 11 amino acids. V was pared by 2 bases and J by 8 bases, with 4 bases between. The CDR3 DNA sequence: TGTGCCAGCAGCTTAAGCTATGAGCAGTTCTTC. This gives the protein CASSLSYEQFF.

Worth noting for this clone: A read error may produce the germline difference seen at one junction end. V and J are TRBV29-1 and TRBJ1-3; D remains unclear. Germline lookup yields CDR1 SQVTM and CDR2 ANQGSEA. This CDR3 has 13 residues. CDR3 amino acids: CSVEVHSGNTIYF. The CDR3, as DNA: TGCAGCGTGGAAGTCCACTCTGGAAACACCATATATTTT.

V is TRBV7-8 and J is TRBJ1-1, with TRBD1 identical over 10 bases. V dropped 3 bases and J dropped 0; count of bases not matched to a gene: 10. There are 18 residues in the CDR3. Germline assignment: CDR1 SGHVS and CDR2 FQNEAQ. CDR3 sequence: CASSFVVGTGALNTEAFF. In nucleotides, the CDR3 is TGTGCCAGCAGCTTTGTGGTTGGGACAGGGGCCCTGAACACTGAAGCTTTCTTT.

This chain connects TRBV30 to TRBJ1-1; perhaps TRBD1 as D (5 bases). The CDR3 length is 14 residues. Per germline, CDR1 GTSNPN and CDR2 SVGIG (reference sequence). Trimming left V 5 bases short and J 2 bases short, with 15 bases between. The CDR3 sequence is CAWEARDGNTEAFF. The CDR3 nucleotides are TGTGCCTGGGAAGCTCGGGACGGAAACACTGAAGCTTTCTTT. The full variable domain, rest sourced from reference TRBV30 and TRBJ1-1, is SQTIHQWPATLVQPVGSPLSLECTVEGTSNPNLYWYRQAAGRGLQLLFYSVGIGQISSEVPQNLSASRPQDRQFILSSKKLLLSDSGFYLCAWEARDGNTEAFFGQGTRLTVV.

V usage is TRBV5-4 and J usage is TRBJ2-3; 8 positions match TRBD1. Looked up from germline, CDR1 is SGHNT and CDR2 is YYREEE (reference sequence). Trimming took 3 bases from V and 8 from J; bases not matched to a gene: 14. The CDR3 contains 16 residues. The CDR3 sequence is CASSYTLGTGFGTQYF. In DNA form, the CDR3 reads TGTGCCAGCAGCTATACGCTCGGGACAGGTTTCGGTACGCAGTATTTT.

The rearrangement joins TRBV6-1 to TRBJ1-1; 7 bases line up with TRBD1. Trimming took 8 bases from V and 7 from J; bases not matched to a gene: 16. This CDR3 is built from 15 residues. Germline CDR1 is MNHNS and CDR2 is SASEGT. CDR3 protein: CASGSRGGPGSEAFF. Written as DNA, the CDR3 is TGTGCCAGCGGATCCAGGGGGGGTCCGGGCAGTGAAGCTTTCTTT.

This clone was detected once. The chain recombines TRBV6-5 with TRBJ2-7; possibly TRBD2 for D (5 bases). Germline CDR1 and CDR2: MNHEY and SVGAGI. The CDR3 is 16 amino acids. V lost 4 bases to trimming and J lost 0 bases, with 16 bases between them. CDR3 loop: CASSSRLARSSYEQYF. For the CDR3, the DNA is TGTGCCAGCAGTTCTCGGCTAGCTAGGAGCTCCTACGAGCAGTACTTC.

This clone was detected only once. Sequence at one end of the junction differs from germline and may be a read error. CDR3 nucleotides: TGTGCTAGCAGCTTAGGACAGGGTTTCGAGCAGTACTTC. Translated, it gives CASSLGQGFEQYF. The chain carries TRBV7-7 and TRBJ2-7; 8 bases match TRBD1. The CDR3 loop spans 13 amino acids. CDR1 is SSHAT and CDR2 is FNYEAQ in the germline V gene (reference sequence).